This T cell receptor beta chain was sequenced during a study of regulatory T cells in long-lasting Graves disease (dated by TCRdb to 2020 to 2022). Describing the broader study: Antithyroid drugs had been taken for less than 3 months by newly diagnosed Graves' disease patients. The study was conducted in China and was registered as a clinical trial. This study used TCR sequencing and RNA sequencing of peripheral blood to compare persistent Graves' disease patients against newly diagnosed Graves' disease patients. TCR sequencing covered 13 persistent and around 20 newly diagnosed Graves' disease patients, 33 samples in total. Broader findings and caveats from the paper: As a limitation, the authors acknowledged that the small sample size may reduce accuracy. Sequencing and analysis were limited to the TCR beta chain. Lower TCR Shannon entropy and fewer highly expanded clones were observed in persistent Graves' disease patients than in newly diagnosed patients, which suggested clonal expansion. Peripheral blood alone was examined, since thyroid tissue, which constituted the primary lesion, could not be accessed. Preferential use of TRBV28, TRBJ1-2 and TRBJ2-5 was observed in persistent disease, whereas TRBV20-1 and TRBJ2-1 were favored in newly diagnosed disease. Persistent patients shared more public clonotypes among themselves (around 3,000) than newly diagnosed patients did (nearly 1,000).

Sample time point, as interpreted from the label and publication: newly diagnosed GD, antithyroid drugs for less than 3 months. For both TCR sequencing and RNA sequencing, RNA was extracted from PBMCs using TRIzol. The diagnosis of Graves' disease followed American Thyroid Association guidelines. Patients for the study were recruited at an endocrinology department in Xi'an, China. From each patient, around 9 milliliters of peripheral blood was collected into an EDTA anticoagulant tube. Ficoll Paque Plus density gradient separation was used to isolate PBMCs, and no further T cell sorting was done. An Agilent 2100 Bioanalyzer and agarose gel were used to check RNA quality, and a NanoDrop 2000 was used to measure RNA concentration. On this clonotype: It lacks a known antigen. Per-base quality was not reported, and no clone a single base away is much larger than it.

Receptor libraries were prepared by multiplex PCR. The instrument given in TCRdb is Illumina HiSeq 4000. CDR3 regions were amplified by Arm-PCR with iRepertoire HTBI primers to construct TCR beta libraries. Before sequencing, the PCR products underwent gel purification. The paper's processing steps were these. Gene usage analysis of CDR3 amino acid clonotypes used the approximately 62 TRBV and more than 13 TRBJ segments found across samples. Filtered high-quality paired reads were merged into contigs using COPE and FqMerger. BLAST was used to align contigs to IMGT TRBV, TRBD and TRBJ reference genes, with CDR3 defined following IMGT. Any clonotype with a frequency above 0.1% was counted as a highly expanded clone. Repertoire diversity was measured by Shannon entropy, and V-J evenness by the Gini coefficient. Public clonotypes were defined as clonotypes shared by more than one individual. TCRdb reanalyzed the raw reads on its own, using fastp at Q25 for trimming and MiXCR for clone calling, and kept in-frame beta chains. Rows with a matching CDR3 protein are joined into one entry that keeps the most common DNA and genes. None of the V and J calls come from the authors' own analysis; TCRdb made them. Here the sample has hundreds of thousands of distinct CDR3 sequences; around 16% occur a single time. The ten top clones hold approximately 8% of the sample.

The germline V gene supplies CDR1 MNHNS and CDR2 SASEGT. At the junction V is shortened by 6 bases and J by 5 bases, with 7 bases in between. The CDR3 has 12 amino acids, counting the end cysteine and phenylalanine. CDR3 DNA only is kept here, 36 bases in frame from base 1. The same specimen was also included in a second study, on T cells in Graves' hyperthyroidism and ophthalmopathy. Looking at the second paper: Stable Graves' hyperthyroidism was defined as the absence of progression to ophthalmopathy over 18 months of follow-up. Hyperthyroidism patients were newly diagnosed, had a disease duration of under 2 months, and were aged 18 to 65 years. Exclusion was applied to patients with uncontrolled infections, other autoimmune diseases, pregnancy or lactation. Clinical symptoms, serum thyroxine and TRAb, thyroid ultrasound, and orbital computed tomography formed the basis for the diagnoses. The TCR CDR3 was subjected to a first round of RT-PCR using the HTBI primer set and the Qiagen OneStep RT-PCR kit. Blood samples also contained most of the expanded thyroid clonotypes (frequency above 0.001), which suggests that blood repertoires may reflect thyroid immune responses. Ophthalmopathy was separated from stable hyperthyroidism by a 13 V-J signature model, with just over 85% sensitivity and approximately 81% specificity obtained in cross-validation and 80%/75% obtained in testing. In validation, the model predicted progression to ophthalmopathy a median of about 6.8 months before onset, with roughly 70% sensitivity and around 76% specificity. TCR V-J signatures able to tell the groups apart were searched for in a discovery cohort of approximately 95 patients, of whom fewer than 45 had Graves' ophthalmopathy and some 60 had stable Graves' hyperthyroidism. Prospective prediction of ophthalmopathy was tested in an independent validation cohort consisting of about 20 hyperthyroidism patients and 15 or so patients who later progressed to ophthalmopathy. The roughly 94 discovery patients were randomly split 7:3 into training and test sets. In addition, the study compared T-cell repertoires in thyroid tissue and in blood from over 5 Graves' hyperthyroidism patients. Once sampling was done, hyperthyroidism patients were given methimazole at a starting dose of 30 mg daily, whereas ophthalmopathy patients were given high-dose intravenous methylprednisolone. Libraries were constructed in a second round of multiplex PCR, after which size selection and purification were performed. Libraries were sequenced paired-end with 100 bp reads on an Illumina HiSeq2000. Raw data were processed with SOAPnuke, discarding reads with adapters, uncalled bases, mean Phred below 15, or no exact constant-primer or identifier match. High-quality paired reads were merged using COPE v1.2.5, and each unique nucleotide sequence was defined as a clonotype. MiTCR v1.1 was used to align the clonotypes against IMGT TRBV, TRBD and TRBJ reference segments. The analysis included only V-J combinations with a frequency above 0.0001, which together covered about 99% of the repertoires. A TCS score was defined as the ratio between F50 (clonal expansion) and ExV (chaos), using BLOSUM62-based TCRdist between CDR3 peptides within each V-J. Welch's t-statistics and random forest reduced roughly 500 V-J features to about 12, which were used in a naive Bayes classifier (R e1071). No statistical method was used to set the sample size in advance, and investigators knew the group allocation. The paper describes TCR Vbeta CDR3 sequencing of 135 peripheral blood samples, made up of some 42 ophthalmopathy patients, approximately 76 hyperthyroidism patients and around 17 progressor patients.

The TCR sequence derives from a woman between 40 and 55 years old with Graves disease. Donor details come from another sample of the same person, matched by shared clones. The sequencing used peripheral blood mononuclear cells (PBMCs), collected at new diagnosis, from a patient treated with antithyroid drugs. This receptor chain uses TRBV6-1 and TRBJ2-2, with the D segment identity uncertain. Here the CDR3 is given as CASRRRTGELFF. The nucleotide sequence is given as TGTGCCAGCAGACGGAGAACCGGGGAGCTGTTTTTT.